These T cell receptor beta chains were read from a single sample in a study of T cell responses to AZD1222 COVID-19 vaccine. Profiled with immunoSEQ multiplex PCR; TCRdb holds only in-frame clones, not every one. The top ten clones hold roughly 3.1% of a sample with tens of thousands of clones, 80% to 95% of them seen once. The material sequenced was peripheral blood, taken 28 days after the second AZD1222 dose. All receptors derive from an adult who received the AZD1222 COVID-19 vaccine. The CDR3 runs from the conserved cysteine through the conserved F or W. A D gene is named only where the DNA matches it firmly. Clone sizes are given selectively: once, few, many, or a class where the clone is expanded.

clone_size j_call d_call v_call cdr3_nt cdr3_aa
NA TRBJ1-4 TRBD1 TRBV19 TGTGCCAGTAGTGGGACAGGGTTGTCGACTAATGAAAAACTGTTTTTT CASSGTGLSTNEKLFF
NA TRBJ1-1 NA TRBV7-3 TGTGCCAGCGGGTATGGGTTGAACACTGAAGCTTTCTTT CASGYGLNTEAFF
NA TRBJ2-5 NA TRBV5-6 TGTGCCAGCAGCTTGTTTCACGGTCAAGAGACCCAGTACTTC CASSLFHGQETQYF
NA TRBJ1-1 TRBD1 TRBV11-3 TGTGCCAGCAGCTCGGACAGGGAAGGTGGAGCTTTCTTT CASSSDREGGAFF
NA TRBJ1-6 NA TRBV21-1 TGTGCCAGCAGCAAAGCGGGTAGCTCCTATAATTCACCCCTCCACTTT CASSKAGSSYNSPLHF
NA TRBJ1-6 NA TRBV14 TGTGCCAGCAGCCAAAGGGGAATGGTGGGTTCACCCCTCCACTTT CASSQRGMVGSPLHF
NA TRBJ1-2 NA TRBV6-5 TGTGCCAGCAGTCGGGAGAAGCTTAACTATGGCTACACCTTC CASSREKLNYGYTF
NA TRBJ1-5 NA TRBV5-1 TGCGCCAGCAGCTTGGGCGACCGCAATCAGCCCCAGCATTTT CASSLGDRNQPQHF
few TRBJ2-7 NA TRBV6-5 TGTGCCAGCAGTCGCACTACCGGGGGCGAGCAGTACTTC CASSRTTGGEQYF
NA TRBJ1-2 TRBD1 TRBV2 TGTGCCAGCAGGGGGGGACAGACGGCTAACTATGGCTACACCTTC CASRGGQTANYGYTF
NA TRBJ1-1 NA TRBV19 TGTGCCAGTAGTATTGATTGGGCAGGAGAGGCTTTCTTT CASSIDWAGEAFF
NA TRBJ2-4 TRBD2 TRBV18 TGTGCCAGCTCACCACCTCAGCGGGGGGCAACCAAAAACATTCAGTACTTC CASSPPQRGATKNIQYF
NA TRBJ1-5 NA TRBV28 TGTGCCAGCAGCCTCGGTCGCAATCAGCCCCAGCATTTT CASSLGRNQPQHF
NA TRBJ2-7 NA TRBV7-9 TGTGCCAGCACCCCGGACCTTTCCTACGAGCAGTACTTC CASTPDLSYEQYF
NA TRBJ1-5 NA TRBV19 TGTGCCAGTAGTATTGGATCCGGGTATAGCAATCAGCCCCAGCATTTT CASSIGSGYSNQPQHF
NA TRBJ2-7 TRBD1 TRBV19 TGTGCTACACAGGGGGCGCGGTACGAGCAGTACTTC CATQGARYEQYF
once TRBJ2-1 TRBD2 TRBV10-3 TGTGCCATCAGTGACCCGGGACTAGCGGGGGGGGTGTATGAGCAGTTCTTC CAISDPGLAGGVYEQFF
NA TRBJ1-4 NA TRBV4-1 TGCGCCAGCAGCCAAGAAGTCGGGGGGCAGGGGGAAAAACTGTTTTTT CASSQEVGGQGEKLFF
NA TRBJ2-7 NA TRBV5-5 TGTGCCAGCAGCTTGGAGAGGGGATTCACCTACGAGCAGTACTTC CASSLERGFTYEQYF
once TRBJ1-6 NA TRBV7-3 TGTGCCAGCAGCTTAAAGGGCCCCGAGGTGTCCTATAATTCACCCCTCCACTTT CASSLKGPEVSYNSPLHF
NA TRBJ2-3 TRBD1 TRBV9 TGTGCCAGCAGCGTCCCAGGGGGCTATGAAGATACGCAGTATTTT CASSVPGGYEDTQYF
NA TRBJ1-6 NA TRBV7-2 TGTGCCAGCAGCTCCCAGTGGGGACCCGGGAATTCACCCCTCCACTTT CASSSQWGPGNSPLHF
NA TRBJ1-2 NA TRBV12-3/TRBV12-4 TGTGCCAGCGGCCTCTTGGGGGCTAACACCTTC CASGLLGANTF
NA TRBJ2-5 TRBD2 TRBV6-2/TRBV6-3 TGTGCCAGCAGCTGGAAACTAGCGGGGGGCACCCTTGAGACCCAGTACTTC CASSWKLAGGTLETQYF
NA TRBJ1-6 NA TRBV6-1 TGTGCCAGCAGTGAAGTTGCGTCACCCCTCCACTTT CASSEVASPLHF
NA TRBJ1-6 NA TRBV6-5 TGTGCCAGCAGACGACAGGCGTTGGATAATTCACCCCTCCACTTT CASRRQALDNSPLHF
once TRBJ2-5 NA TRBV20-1 TGCAGTGCTAATGAGGGGGGGCCTCGTTTGGAGACCCAGTACTTC CSANEGGPRLETQYF
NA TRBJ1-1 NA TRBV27 TGTGCCACCCAAGACGGGTCCTGGAACACTGAAGCTTTCTTT CATQDGSWNTEAFF
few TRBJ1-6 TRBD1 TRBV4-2 TGTGCCAGCAGCCAAGCAACAGGGGTAAATTCACCCCTCCACTTT CASSQATGVNSPLHF
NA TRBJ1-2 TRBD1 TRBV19 TGTGCCAGTAGTGAACAGGGGGCACGTTATGGCTACACCTTC CASSEQGARYGYTF
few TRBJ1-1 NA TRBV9 TGTGCCAGCAGCCGCCACGGGTCCGGGGACACTGAAGCTTTCTTT CASSRHGSGDTEAFF
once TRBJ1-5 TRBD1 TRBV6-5 TGTGCCAGCAGTCCCACAGGGGGCGCAGGTCAGCCCCAGCATTTT CASSPTGGAGQPQHF
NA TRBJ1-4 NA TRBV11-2 TGTGCCAGCAGCTTAACACAGGGAAAGGGAAAACTGTTTTTT CASSLTQGKGKLFF
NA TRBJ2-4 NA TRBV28 TGTGCCAGCGCTGGGGTTGGGGCCAAAAACATTCAGTACTTC CASAGVGAKNIQYF
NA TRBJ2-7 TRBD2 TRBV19 TGTGCCAGTAGTGAACTAGCGGGCACCTACGAGCAGTACTTC CASSELAGTYEQYF
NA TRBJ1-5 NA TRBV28 TGTGCCAGCAGTTTACAGGGAGGTAGCAATCAGCCCCAGCATTTT CASSLQGGSNQPQHF
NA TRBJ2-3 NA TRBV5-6 TGTGCCAGCAGCACCGGGGGGCTCGACACAGATACGCAGTATTTT CASSTGGLDTDTQYF
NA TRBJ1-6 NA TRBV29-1 TGCAGCGTTGCCCCAGGAGGGAATTCACCCCTCCACTTT CSVAPGGNSPLHF
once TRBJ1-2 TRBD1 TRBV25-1 TGTGCCAGCAGTGGAGGACAGGGGTCGAACTATGGCTACACCTTC CASSGGQGSNYGYTF
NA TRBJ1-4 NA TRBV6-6 TGTGCCAGCAGTTTCACCGGGACAAATGAAAAACTGTTTTTT CASSFTGTNEKLFF
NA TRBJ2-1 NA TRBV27 TGTGCCAGCAGTTTATTTGCCCCCCCTAGCCGGTATAGTAATGAGCAGTTCTTC CASSLFAPPSRYSNEQFF
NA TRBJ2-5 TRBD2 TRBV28 TGTGCCAGCAGTTTATCGCGGGGGGTAGGCCAAGAGACCCAGTACTTC CASSLSRGVGQETQYF
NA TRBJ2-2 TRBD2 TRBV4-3 TGCGCCAGCAGCCCGAGCCAGCGGGATAACACCGGGGAGCTGTTTTTT CASSPSQRDNTGELFF
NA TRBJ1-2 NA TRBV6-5 TGTGCCAGCAACCCGGACCGAACTGACGGCTACACCTTC CASNPDRTDGYTF
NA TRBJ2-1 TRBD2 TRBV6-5 TGTGCCAGCAGTTGGGGACTAGCGGGGGGAAAGCAGTTCTTC CASSWGLAGGKQFF
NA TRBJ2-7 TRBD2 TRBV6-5 TGTGCCAGCAGTAGCAGGGAGGGTAACTCCTACGAGCAGTACTTC CASSSREGNSYEQYF
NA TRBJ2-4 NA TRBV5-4 TGTGCCAGCAGCTTTGAGGGGGTCCTCGGAAACATTCAGTACTTC CASSFEGVLGNIQYF
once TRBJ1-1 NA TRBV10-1 TGCGCCAGCAGTGAGACAGCGGTAGGGTTCTCTGAAGCTTTCTTT CASSETAVGFSEAFF
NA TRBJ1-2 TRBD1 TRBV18 TGTGCCAGCTCACTAATCGGACAGGATCCTAACTATGGCTACACCTTC CASSLIGQDPNYGYTF
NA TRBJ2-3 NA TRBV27 TGTGCCAGCAGTCTTTTGGGGGACTCCACTTCCCTATATACGCAGTATTTT CASSLLGDSTSLYTQYF
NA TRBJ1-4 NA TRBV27 TGTGCCAGCAGTTTGTCCCGCGGGGCCTCAACTAATGAAAAACTGTTTTTT CASSLSRGASTNEKLFF
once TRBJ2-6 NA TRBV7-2 TGTGCCAGCAGCCCCATGGGGGGCGGACTCTCTGGGGCCAACGTCCTGACTTTC CASSPMGGGLSGANVLTF
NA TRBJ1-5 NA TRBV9 TGTGCCAGCAGCGTAGAAGATGGTCAGCCCCAGCATTTT CASSVEDGQPQHF
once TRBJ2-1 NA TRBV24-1 TGTGCCACCAGTGATGGGTGGGACAAGCAGTTCTTC CATSDGWDKQFF
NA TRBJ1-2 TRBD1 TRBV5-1 TGCGCCAGCAGCTTGGGGGGACAGCCCCCCTCCTATGGCTACACCTTC CASSLGGQPPSYGYTF